This TCR beta chain was sequenced for a study of blood T cell repertoires in COVID-19. Study at large: Both acute and convalescent COVID-19 samples were obtained from the United States, Italy and Spain. In each case, the material was cDNA or gDNA derived from T cells, B-cell-depleted T cells, or PBMCs.

As processed by the authors: Using reference gene primer amplification, nucleated cell counts were estimated. Only in-frame clones appear in the TCRdb table, and some are missing; sequencing was by immunoSEQ multiplex PCR. That table is the source of V, J and clone size, and D and trimming were worked out from the DNA. The repertoire has approximately 100,000 clones, roughly nine tenths of them found once; the top ten carry about 5.1%. This TCR was sampled from a human donor in a cohort sampled during active COVID-19. Material for sequencing was peripheral blood.

The CDR3 loop is CASSLGGTSGGTQYF. The CDR3 DNA follows: TGTGCCAGCAGCTTAGGAGGGACTAGCGGGGGGACCCAGTACTTC. The chain is built from TRBV13 and TRBJ2-5; 14 bases fit TRBD2. This CDR3 has 15 residues. The V and J ends lost 0 bases and 7 bases, in that order; junction bases with no gene match: 1. Looked up from germline, CDR1 is PRHDT and CDR2 is FYEKMQ (reference sequence). Supplemented by reference TRBV13 and TRBJ2-5, the full variable domain reads AAGVIQSPRHLIKEKRETATLKCYPIPRHDTVYWYQQGPGQDPQFLISFYEKMQSDKGSIPDRFSAQQFSDYHSELNMSSLELGDSALYFCASSLGGTSGGTQYFGPGTRLLVL.